This T cell receptor beta chain was found in a study of graft-versus-host responses after intestinal transplantation. Study-wide background: Recipients had transplants, and these were multivisceral, liver-intestinal, or isolated intestinal. Every transplant recipient was induced with anti-thymocyte globulin, then maintained on tacrolimus and steroids for roughly 3 years. Whole-study results and caveats: Levels of circulating GvH clones at their peak were associated with early post-transplant HvG declines. Recipient marrow contained GvH clones, some of which appeared first in ileum or blood.

With respect to this clone: Its antigen is not identified.

CDR1 MDHEN and CDR2 SYDVKM come from the germline V gene. The CDR3 length is 10 residues. Trimming took 8 bases from V and 7 from J, leaving 6 bases between them. TCRdb's copy holds only in-frame clones and misses some; the assay was immunoSEQ multiplex PCR. The repertoire holds tens of thousands of clones, with around 94% as singletons. The clonotype originates from a human patient who received an intestinal transplant, so some T cells may come from the graft donor. Sequences were derived from PBMCs, sampled 16 days after intestinal transplant. V is TRBV28 and J is TRBJ2-1, with D possibly being TRBD2 (6 bases). CDR3 DNA: TGTGCCAGCGGGAGGAATGAGCAGTTCTTC. Translation: CASGRNEQFF. The variable domain in full, completed from reference TRBV28 and TRBJ2-1, reads DVKVTQSSRYLVKRTGEKVFLECVQDMDHENMFWYRQDPGLGLRLIYFSYDVKMKEKGDIPEGYSVSREKKERFSLILESASTNQTSMYLCASGRNEQFFGPGTRLTVL.